These 6 T cell receptor beta chains came from one sample sequenced in a study of CD8 T cells in Susac syndrome. Reverse transcription used about 0.5 to 1 ug RNA and random hexamers. Each CDR3 protein is one row after TCRdb ran MiXCR on the immunoSEQ multiplex PCR reads. Found here are some 110,000 distinct CDR3 sequences, about 94% of them singletons; the top ten hold 0.28%. The sample comprised CD8+ T cells from PBMCs. The receptors derive from a human donor with Susac syndrome.

The J gene is TRBJ2-7, the V gene TRBV4-2; maybe TRBD1 (6 bases). V lost 0 bases, J lost 2 bases, and 17 bases lay in between. Germline V CDR1 and CDR2: LGHNA, YNFKEQ. This CDR3 comprises 17 residues. CDR3: CASSQEEQGHQTYEQYF. As DNA, the CDR3 is TGTGCCAGCAGCCAAGAGGAACAGGGCCACCAAACCTACGAGCAGTACTTC.

The rearrangement links TRBV9 to TRBJ2-7, with TRBD1 matching 7 bases. Per the germline V gene, CDR1 is SGDLS and CDR2 is YYNGEE. This CDR3 spans 14 amino acids. V shed 4 bases and J 5 bases; nucleotides not matched to a gene: 9. In DNA form, the CDR3 reads TGTGCCAGCAGCCTCCGGGACAGTGTAAACGAGCAGTACTTC. Translating it yields CASSLRDSVNEQYF. Complete variable domain (other parts from reference TRBV9 and TRBJ2-7): DSGVTQTPKHLITATGQRVTLRCSPRSGDLSVYWYQQSLDQGLQFLIQYYNGEERAKGNILERFSAQQFPDLHSELNLSSLELGDSALYFCASSLRDSVNEQYFGPGTRLTVT.

The gene calls are TRBV9 and TRBJ2-1, with D perhaps matching TRBD1 (6 bases). Trimming shortened V by 3 bases and J by 7 bases, and 17 bases separated the two germline ends. There are 15 residues in the CDR3. The germline CDR1 and CDR2 sequences are SGDLS and YYNGEE. The CDR3 is CASSALRGHGNEQFF. Written as DNA, the CDR3 is TGTGCCAGCAGCGCTCTCAGGGGCCACGGGAATGAGCAGTTCTTC.

The chain employs TRBV20-1 and TRBJ1-5; no clear D gene. In germline, CDR1 is DFQATT, CDR2 SNEGSKA (reference sequence). The CDR3 loop spans 15 amino acids. Trimming removed 6 bases from V and 2 bases from J, with 17 bases in between. The CDR3 loop is CSARPGRYGNQPQHF. The CDR3, as DNA: TGCAGTGCCCGCCCGGGCCGGTATGGCAATCAGCCCCAGCATTTT.

This chain uses TRBV19 with TRBJ1-1; D uncertain. CDR1 and CDR2 from the germline V gene are LNHDA and SQIVND (reference sequence). There are 13 residues in the CDR3. V was pared by 2 bases and J by 3 bases, with 7 bases between. As DNA, the CDR3 is TGTGCCAGTAGTATAATGGTCCACACTGAAGCTTTCTTT. Protein sequence: CASSIMVHTEAFF.

This chain uses TRBV29-1 with TRBJ1-2, with no clear D. The length of the CDR3 is 8 residues. Germline lookup yields CDR1 SQVTM and CDR2 ANQGSEA. V was cut by 8 bases and J by 8 bases, with 6 bases left in between. Here the CDR3 reads CSPGGYTF. Written as DNA, the CDR3 is TGCAGCCCCGGAGGCTACACCTTC.